This T cell receptor (beta chain) was documented in a study of technical replicates of blood from several donors. Clones were sequenced by immunoSEQ multiplex PCR, and TCRdb holds only the in-frame ones, with some missing. The sample yields 70,000 to 90,000 clones, approximately 94% seen once. Trimming took off 1 base at V and 4 bases at J, with 11 bases between the two ends. Germline V gene lookup returns CDR1 SGHDT and CDR2 YYEEEE. The CDR3 sequence is 14 residues long. The rearrangement uses TRBV5-6 and TRBJ1-2, with D maybe TRBD1 (5 bases). Specimen: T cells isolated from PBMCs. The source is a human donor in good health. CDR3 region: CASSLLEGVYGYTF. The CDR3 DNA reads TGTGCCAGCAGCTTGCTAGAAGGGGTCTATGGCTACACCTTC.